This record concerns one T cell receptor beta chain sequence. This specimen belongs to a study of patients and donors after allogeneic stem cell transplantation. TCRdb reanalysed the RT-PCR reads using MiXCR and keeps one entry per CDR3 protein. The sample yields approximately 140,000 distinct CDR3 sequences, about two fifths seen once. The CDR3 totals 15 residues. In germline, CDR1 is MNHEY, CDR2 SVGAGI. Trimming removed 2 bases from V and 2 bases from J; junction bases left unmatched: 1. The J gene is TRBJ2-2, the V gene TRBV6-5; 8 bases align to TRBD1. This TCR came from a human donor who was either an allogeneic HSCT recipient or a stem cell or donor lymphocyte infusion donor (not recorded which). It is not recorded whose cells these are; they may come from a transplant donor. The sample comprised blood, either unsorted or a sorted T cell fraction (not recorded which). Written as DNA, the CDR3 is TGTGCCAGCAGTTACGGGACAGGAAACACCGGGGAGCTGTTTTTT. Translating gives CASSYGTGNTGELFF.